This TCR beta chain was recorded in a study of blood T cell repertoires in COVID-19. Study at large: T cells, B-cell-depleted T cells, or PBMCs supplied cDNA or gDNA.

Libraries were prepared by immunoSEQ multiplex PCR; TCRdb keeps only in-frame clonotypes and omits some of them. The sample shows roughly 300,000 clones, around 81% of them seen only once. In its sample, this clone was seen many times. The CDR3 has 13 amino acids. Deletions cut 7 bases from V and 6 bases from J, with 15 bases between. Germline CDR1 is SEHNR and CDR2 is FQNEAQ (reference sequence). The chain is built from TRBV7-9 and TRBJ1-2; tentatively, D is TRBD1 (5 bases). Sequences were obtained from peripheral blood. The sequence came from a woman aged 60-75 years with active or convalescent COVID-19. The CDR3 DNA is TGTGCCAGCAACCAGGGCATTGAGGATGGCTACACCTTC. It yields the protein CASNQGIEDGYTF.